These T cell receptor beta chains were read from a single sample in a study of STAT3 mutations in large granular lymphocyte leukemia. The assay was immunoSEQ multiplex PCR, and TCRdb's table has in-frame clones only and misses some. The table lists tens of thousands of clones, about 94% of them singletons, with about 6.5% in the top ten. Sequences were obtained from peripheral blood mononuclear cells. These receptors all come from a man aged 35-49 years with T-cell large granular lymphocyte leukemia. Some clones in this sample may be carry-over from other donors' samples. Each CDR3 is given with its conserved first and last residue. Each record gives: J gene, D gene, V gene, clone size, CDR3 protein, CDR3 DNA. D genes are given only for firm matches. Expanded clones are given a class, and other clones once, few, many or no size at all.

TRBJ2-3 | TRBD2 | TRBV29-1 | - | CSVERTSGGTDTQYF | TGCAGCGTTGAAAGGACTAGCGGGGGGACAGATACGCAGTATTTT
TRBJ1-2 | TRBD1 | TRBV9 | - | CASSVEGQGPYGYTF | TGTGCCAGCAGCGTAGAGGGACAGGGCCCCTATGGCTACACCTTC
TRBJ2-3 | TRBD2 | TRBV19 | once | CASSIGLAGRGDTQYF | TGTGCCAGTAGTATTGGGCTAGCGGGACGTGGGGATACGCAGTATTTT
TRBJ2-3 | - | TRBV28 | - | CASSPLGRADTQYF | TGTGCCAGCAGTCCCTTGGGACGGGCAGATACGCAGTATTTT
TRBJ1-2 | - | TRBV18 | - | CASSRQDYGYTF | TGTGCCAGCTCACGACAGGACTATGGCTACACCTTC
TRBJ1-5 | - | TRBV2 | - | CASSEEATGNQPQHF | TGTGCCAGCAGTGAGGAGGCGACAGGCAATCAGCCCCAGCATTTT
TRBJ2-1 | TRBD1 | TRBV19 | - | CASSETGSSYNEQFF | TGTGCCAGTAGTGAGACAGGGAGCTCCTACAATGAGCAGTTCTTC
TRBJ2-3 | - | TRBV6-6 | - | CASRGEWGNAQYF | TGTGCCAGCAGAGGGGAGTGGGGGAATGCGCAGTATTTT
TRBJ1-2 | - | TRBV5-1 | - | CASSLRPGANYGYTF | TGCGCCAGCAGCTTAAGGCCAGGGGCCAACTATGGCTACACCTTC
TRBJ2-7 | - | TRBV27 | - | CASRDGGNSYEQYF | TGTGCCAGCCGTGACGGGGGCAACTCCTACGAGCAGTACTTC
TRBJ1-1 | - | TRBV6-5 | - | CASSPRGLNTEAFF | TGTGCCAGCAGTCCCAGAGGTCTAAACACTGAAGCTTTCTTT
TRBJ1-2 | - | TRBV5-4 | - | CASSLEGIYGYTF | TGTGCCAGCAGCTTGGAGGGCATCTATGGCTACACCTTC
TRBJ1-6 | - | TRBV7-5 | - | CVRDMGCSPLHF | TGTGTCAGAGACATGGGCTGTTCACCCCTCCACTTT
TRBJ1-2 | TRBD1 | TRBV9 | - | CASSPGDSNYGYTF | TGTGCCAGCAGCCCCGGGGACAGCAACTATGGCTACACCTTC
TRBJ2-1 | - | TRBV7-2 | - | CASSLAGGVNEQFF | TGTGCCAGCAGCTTAGCGGGGGGTGTGAATGAGCAGTTCTTC
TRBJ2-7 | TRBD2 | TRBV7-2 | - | CASSSTSGGAREQYF | TGTGCCAGCAGCTCCACTAGCGGGGGGGCCCGCGAGCAGTACTTC
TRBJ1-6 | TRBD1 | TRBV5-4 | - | CASSLGQGGTLHF | TGTGCCAGCAGCTTGGGACAGGGGGGAACCCTCCACTTT
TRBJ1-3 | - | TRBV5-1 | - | CASSLSVSGNTIYF | TGCGCCAGCAGCTTGTCAGTCTCTGGAAACACCATATATTTT
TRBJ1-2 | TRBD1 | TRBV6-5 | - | CASSDGQGTSDTF | TGTGCCAGCAGCGACGGACAGGGTACCTCGGACACCTTC
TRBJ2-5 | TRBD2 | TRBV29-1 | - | CSVDRPSGAKRTQYF | TGCAGCGTTGATAGGCCTAGCGGGGCGAAGAGGACCCAGTACTTC
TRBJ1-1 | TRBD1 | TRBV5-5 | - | CASSPGQGDTEAFF | TGTGCCAGCAGCCCGGGACAGGGGGACACTGAAGCTTTCTTT
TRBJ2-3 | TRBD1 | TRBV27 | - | CASSLVGQGGTDTQYF | TGTGCCAGCAGTTTAGTGGGACAGGGAGGGACAGATACGCAGTATTTT
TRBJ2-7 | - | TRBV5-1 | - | CASSLEGGNYEQYF | TGCGCCAGCAGCTTGGAGGGCGGCAACTACGAGCAGTACTTC
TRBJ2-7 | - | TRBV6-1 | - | CASKLDSSSYEQYF | TGTGCCAGCAAGCTGGACAGTAGCTCCTACGAGCAGTACTTC
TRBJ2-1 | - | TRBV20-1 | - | CSARTPSEQFF | TGCAGCGCAAGGACCCCGAGTGAGCAGTTCTTC
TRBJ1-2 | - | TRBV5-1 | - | CASSSDSSEYGYTF | TGCGCCAGCAGCTCGGACAGCTCCGAATATGGCTACACCTTC
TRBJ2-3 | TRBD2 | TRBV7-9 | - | CASSLPSGGAGAITDTQYF | TGTGCCAGCAGCTTGCCTAGCGGGGGGGCGGGTGCGATTACAGATACGCAGTATTTT
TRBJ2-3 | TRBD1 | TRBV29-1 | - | CSVLGQGARTDTQYF | TGCAGCGTTCTCGGTCAGGGGGCGAGAACAGATACGCAGTATTTT
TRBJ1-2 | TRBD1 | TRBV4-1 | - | CASSPEGAWNYGYTF | TGCGCCAGCAGCCCGGAGGGGGCCTGGAACTATGGCTACACCTTC